The clone carrying this T cell receptor beta chain was detected many times. This sample was taken from a study of regulatory T cells in long-lasting Graves disease. Construction of TCR beta libraries relied on iRepertoire HTBI primers and on Arm-PCR targeting CDR3 regions. TCRdb reanalysed the multiplex PCR reads using MiXCR and keeps one entry per CDR3 protein. The repertoire holds about 470,000 distinct CDR3 sequences, with approximately 21% as singletons. The CDR3 covers 15 residues. CDR1 is SGHTA and CDR2 is FQGTGA in the germline V gene. V trimming: 5 bases; J trimming: 2 bases; junction bases outside the gene matches: 6. Noted time point: persistent/refractory GD, antithyroid drugs over 5 years with positive TRAb. Making the TCR library involved RNA that had been extracted from PBMCs.

Source: peripheral blood mononuclear cells (PBMCs), taken when the disease was refractory, from a patient treated with antithyroid drugs. The clonotype comes from a female donor with Graves disease. V usage is TRBV7-3 and J usage is TRBJ2-7; 10 bases agree with TRBD2. In DNA, the CDR3 is TGTGCCAGCAGCGTGACTAGCGGGCTTACCTACGAGCAGTACTTC. It specifies CASSVTSGLTYEQYF.